Here is one T cell receptor (beta chain) with its context. No antigen is known for it. Oncomine TCR Beta short-read sequencing was applied to DNA from cultured CD4+ T cells. TCRdb re-called the PCR reads through MiXCR, storing one row per CDR3 protein. The repertoire includes roughly 22,000 distinct CDR3 sequences, approximately 29% of them detected once, and roughly 12% sits in the top ten. This sample stems from a study of vaccination and CD4 T cells after COVID-19. The germline CDR1 and CDR2 sequences are SGHNT and YENEEA. Trimming left V 2 bases short and J 6 bases short, with 13 bases between. The length of the CDR3 is 14 residues. As to treatment: approximately 10-day PBMC culture with coronavirus spike peptide pools or control peptides (ViraFEST assay).

The chain carries TRBV11-3 and TRBJ2-5; perhaps TRBD2 as D (5 bases). The sequenced sample consisted of cultured CD4+ T cells from blood. The source of this sequence is a human donor with COVID-19. The CDR3: CASSLTSSSKTQYF. The CDR3 nucleotides read TGTGCCAGCAGCTTAACTAGTTCGAGTAAGACCCAGTACTTC. The full variable domain, with the rest looked up from reference TRBV11-3 and TRBJ2-5, is EAGVVQSPRYKIIEKKQPVAFWCNPISGHNTLYWYLQNLGQGPELLIRYENEEAVDDSQLPKDRFSAERLKGVDSTLKIQPAELGDSAVYLCASSLTSSSKTQYFGPGTRLLVL.